The clone carrying this TCR beta chain was recorded many times. With 4 bases removed from V and 0 bases from J, the gap between germline ends came to 6 bases. Per the germline V gene, CDR1 is MNHNS and CDR2 is SASEGT. The CDR3 has 13 residues. The record originates from a study of T cells after yellow fever vaccination. TCRdb reprocessed the 5' RACE reads via MiXCR and lists one record per CDR3 protein. Of approximately 550,000 distinct CDR3 sequences in the sample, roughly 14% are singletons; the top ten hold 11% to 15%. The sample was PBMCs, taken on the day of the yellow fever booster vaccination. This clonotype was obtained from a man aged 25 to 40 who received the YFV17D yellow fever vaccine. V gene TRBV6-1 combines with J gene TRBJ1-1; D unresolved. CDR3 protein: CASSGLMNTEAFF. CDR3 nucleotide sequence: TGTGCCAGCAGTGGCCTGATGAACACTGAAGCTTTCTTT.